The present entry profiles one T cell receptor (beta chain) with its context. The data stem from a study of Ad26.COV2.S vaccination and SARS-CoV-2 variants. As for treatment: about 20 received Ad26.COV2.S at low or high dose, single or two shots; five or six received placebo; per-sample allocation not given. Sample collection was performed on day 63 after the first vaccine or placebo injection. Clones were read by immunoSEQ multiplex PCR, and TCRdb kept only the in-frame ones, dropping some. The sample carries more than 400,000 clones, around 92% recorded once. The CDR3 consists of 17 residues. With 4 bases removed from V and 2 bases from J, the gap between germline ends came to 15 bases. The V gene's germline CDR1 is MGHRA and CDR2 YSYEKL.

V usage is TRBV4-1 and J usage is TRBJ1-6; D may be TRBD1 (6 bases). The starting material was peripheral blood, obtained in a trial of Ad26.COV2.S vaccine versus placebo. The TCR was taken from a person aged 18-65 years who received the Ad26.COV2.S COVID-19 vaccine or a placebo. CDR3 coding DNA: TGCGCCAGCAGCCGACTTACAGGGAACCCCTATAATTCACCCCTCCACTTT. Translation: CASSRLTGNPYNSPLHF.